The 12 T cell receptor beta chains presented below share a single source sample, sequenced in a study of blood T cell repertoires in COVID-19. Repertoires were generated with immunoSEQ multiplex PCR, while TCRdb's copy carries only in-frame clones and drops some. The sample records tens of thousands of clones, approximately 90% being singletons. Sequences were obtained from peripheral blood. These receptors were taken from a man aged 45-60 years with acute or convalescent COVID-19.

The rearrangement joins TRBV11-2 to TRBJ2-1, with 11 bases aligning to TRBD1. The CDR3 is made up of 18 amino acids. Germline trimming cut 3 bases from V and 2 bases from J; bases unmatched to any gene: 9. Per germline, CDR1 SGHAT and CDR2 FQNNGV. The CDR3 DNA reads TGTGCCAGCAGCTTTGCACGATGGGGACAGGGGGCCTACAATGAGCAGTTCTTC. It yields the protein CASSFARWGQGAYNEQFF.

The CDR3, as DNA: TGTGCCAGCAGTGAGGGACAGATCTATGGCTACACCTTC. Its translation is CASSEGQIYGYTF. This chain joins TRBV6-1 and TRBJ1-2, with 7 bases that match TRBD1. The CDR3 consists of 13 residues. The V and J ends lost 3 bases and 4 bases, in that order; junction bases with no gene match: 2. From germline, CDR1 is MNHNS and CDR2 SASEGT.

V and J are TRBV18 and TRBJ1-1, with D unresolved. Trimming cost V 0 bases and J 10 bases, with 9 bases left between them. The germline V gene has CDR1 KGHSH and CDR2 LQKENI. The CDR3 consists of 12 residues. CDR3 coding DNA: TGTGCCAGCTCACCACCTGAGGCCAGAGCTTTCTTT. Protein sequence: CASSPPEARAFF.

The V and J genes are TRBV11-2 and TRBJ2-7; D not certain. The CDR3 has 14 residues. Trimming left V 5 bases short and J 0 bases short, with 11 bases between. CDR1 SGHAT and CDR2 FQNNGV come from the germline V gene. The CDR3 here is CASSPQTYSYEQYF. DNA of the CDR3: TGTGCCAGCAGCCCCCAGACTTACTCCTACGAGCAGTACTTC.

The chain has TRBV5-1 and TRBJ2-2; a weak D match, TRBD1 (6 bases). V lost 1 base, J lost 5 bases, and 15 bases lay in between. Germline V gene sequence: CDR1 SGHRS, CDR2 YFSETQ. CDR3 length: 16 residues. The CDR3 bases are TGCGCCAGCAGCTTGTTCCAGGGGCCAGAAACCGGGGAGCTGTTTTTT. Its translation: CASSLFQGPETGELFF. Using reference TRBV5-1 and TRBJ2-2 for the parts outside the CDR3, the full variable domain is KAGVTQTPRYLIKTRGQQVTLSCSPISGHRSVSWYQQTPGQGLQFLFEYFSETQRNKGNFPGRFSGRQFSNSRSEMNVSTLELGDSALYLCASSLFQGPETGELFFGEGSRLTVL.

The genes are TRBV11-2 and TRBJ2-6; D may be TRBD2 (5 bases). Trimming took 2 bases from V and 2 from J, leaving 10 bases between them. The CDR3 runs 16 residues. CDR1 and CDR2 (germline): SGHAT, FQNNGV. The CDR3 region is CASSLQRAAGANVLTF. CDR3 DNA: TGTGCCAGCAGCTTACAGAGGGCGGCTGGGGCCAACGTCCTGACTTTC.

DNA for the CDR3: TGTGCCAGCAGTGATTCAGGGACAGGGCAAAGACGTCGCAATCAGCCCCAGCATTTT. This gives the protein CASSDSGTGQRRRNQPQHF. The chain joins TRBV6-4 to TRBJ1-5; 9 bases are a match to TRBD1. V lost 3 bases, J lost 2 bases, and 14 bases stayed unmatched. The CDR3 totals 19 residues. CDR1 MRHNA and CDR2 SNTAGT come from the germline V gene.

J is TRBJ2-3 and V is TRBV10-1, with 7 bases that match TRBD2. Germline CDR1 WNHNN, CDR2 SYGVQD (reference sequence). The CDR3 runs to 15 residues. The V segment lost 5 bases and the J segment 0 bases; nucleotides outside the gene matches: 5. The CDR3 region is CASSSGTTSTDTQYF. In DNA form, the CDR3 reads TGCGCCAGCAGTTCCGGGACTACCAGCACAGATACGCAGTATTTT.

The chain joins TRBV5-1 to TRBJ1-4; tentatively, D is TRBD1 (5 bases). The V end was cut by 4 bases, the J end by 5 bases, with 12 bases between. The CDR3 contains 14 residues. Germline CDR1 reads SGHRS; CDR2 reads YFSETQ. CDR3 residues: CASSQDSSNEKLFF. In nucleotides, the CDR3 is TGCGCCAGCAGCCAAGACAGTTCCAATGAAAAACTGTTTTTT. The full variable domain, in which reference TRBV5-1 and TRBJ1-4 provide the parts outside the CDR3, is KAGVTQTPRYLIKTRGQQVTLSCSPISGHRSVSWYQQTPGQGLQFLFEYFSETQRNKGNFPGRFSGRQFSNSRSEMNVSTLELGDSALYLCASSQDSSNEKLFFGSGTQLSVL.

V is TRBV6-5 and J is TRBJ1-6; possibly TRBD1 for D (6 bases). V dropped 5 bases and J dropped 7 bases, with 15 bases sitting between them. In germline, CDR1 is MNHEY, CDR2 SVGAGI. The CDR3 totals 15 residues. The DNA of the CDR3 is TGTGCCAGCAGTCGACCGGGACATGGAAATTCACCCCTCCACTTT. Amino acids: CASSRPGHGNSPLHF.

V gene TRBV2 combines with J gene TRBJ2-7, with 7 nucleotides matching TRBD1. CDR3 size: 13 residues. V lost 7 bases and J lost 0; bases outside the gene matches: 3. The germline V gene encodes CDR1 SNHLY and CDR2 FYNNEI. CDR3 in DNA: TGTGCCAGCAAGGGGGCAGACTCCTACGAGCAGTACTTC. Its translation: CASKGADSYEQYF.

This chain joins TRBV19 and TRBJ2-2; TRBD2 aligns across 9 bases. The CDR3 covers 15 residues. Germline CDR1 is LNHDA and CDR2 is SQIVND (reference sequence). Trimming at V came to 1 base and at J to 7 bases, leaving 4 bases not matched to a gene. The CDR3 sequence: CASSIGGTSIGELFF. Here the CDR3 DNA reads TGTGCCAGTAGTATAGGTGGGACTAGCATCGGGGAGCTGTTTTTT.